Given below is one TCR beta chain in context. The data derive from a study of shared clonotypes between healthy human individuals. V dropped 2 bases and J dropped 2 bases, with 16 bases sitting between them. The germline V gene encodes CDR1 LNHDA and CDR2 SQIVND (reference sequence). This CDR3 spans 16 amino acids. Selected positively for CCR7 and CD45RO-negative, naive CD8 cells excluded terminally differentiated effector memory CD45RA+ cells. An even split of each subset's genomic DNA across several immunoSEQ plates was performed. Sequencing was performed with immunoSEQ multiplex PCR; in TCRdb, only in-frame clones are kept and a portion is missing. The sample lists about 1,800,000 clones, approximately 94% occurring once.

The V gene is TRBV19, the J gene TRBJ2-7, with D possibly matching TRBD2 (6 bases). Sequencing used naive CD8+ T cells sorted from blood. The clonotype was recovered from a man younger than 35 in good health. The CDR3 DNA reads as TGTGCCAGTAGTATACTCCGGGACTTCCCCCCCTACGAGCAGTACTTC. Residues: CASSILRDFPPYEQYF.